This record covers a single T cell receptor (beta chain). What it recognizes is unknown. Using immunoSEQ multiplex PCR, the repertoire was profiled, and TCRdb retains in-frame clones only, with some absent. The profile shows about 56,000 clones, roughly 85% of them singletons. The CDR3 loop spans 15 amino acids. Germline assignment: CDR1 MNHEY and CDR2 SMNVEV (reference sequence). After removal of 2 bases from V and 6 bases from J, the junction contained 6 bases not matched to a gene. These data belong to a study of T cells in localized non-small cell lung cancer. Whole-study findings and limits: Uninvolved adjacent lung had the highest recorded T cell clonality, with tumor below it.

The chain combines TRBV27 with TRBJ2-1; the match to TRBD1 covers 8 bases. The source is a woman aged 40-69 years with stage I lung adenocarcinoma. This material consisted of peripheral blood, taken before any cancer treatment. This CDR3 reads CASSLTGGFGNEQFF. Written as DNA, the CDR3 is TGTGCCAGCAGTTTAACAGGGGGGTTTGGCAATGAGCAGTTCTTC.